This T cell receptor beta chain emerged from a study of Ad26.COV2.S vaccination and SARS-CoV-2 variants. For the study at large: Once, or twice with 56 days between doses, Ad26.COV2.S was given intramuscularly. Overall study findings and caveats: Post-vaccination spike-specific CD8+ and CD4+ T cell responses reportedly had substantial breadth. Researchers reported similar non-spike TCR breadth in vaccine and placebo recipients.

This table comes from immunoSEQ multiplex PCR, and its TCRdb copy is limited to in-frame clones, with some not included. The table has about 280,000 clones, more than 75% seen once. CDR1 MGHRA and CDR2 YSYEKL come from the germline V gene. CDR3 size: 15 residues. V gave up 5 bases and J gave up 2 bases, with 15 bases separating them. Documented treatment: roughly 20 received Ad26.COV2.S at low or high dose, single or two shots; several received placebo; per-sample allocation not given. At day 63 after the first vaccine or placebo injection, samples were drawn. Whoever gave the sample was an adult aged 18-55 years in Boston. A few counts support this clone. Its specificity is unknown.

Material: peripheral blood, obtained in a trial of Ad26.COV2.S vaccine versus placebo. J is TRBJ1-2 and V is TRBV4-1; tentatively, D is TRBD1 (6 bases). This TCR was recovered from a person aged 18 to 59 who received the Ad26.COV2.S COVID-19 vaccine or a placebo. Here the CDR3 reads CASSTTRTVNYGYTF. In nucleotides, the CDR3 is TGCGCCAGCAGCACAACCCGGACAGTAAACTATGGCTACACCTTC.